One TCR beta chain is described in this entry. Its antigen target is currently unknown. One base away there is no much larger clone; base qualities are not given. The entry originates in a study of OX40 agonist ivuxolimab in advanced cancers. Broadly, across the study: The costimulatory receptor OX40 (CD134) was targeted by ivuxolimab, a fully human IgG2 agonistic monoclonal antibody. Partial responses occurred in three dose-escalation patients: two with cutaneous melanoma and one with hepatocellular carcinoma. The paper describes the monotherapy dose-escalation part (N of about 55 patients) of the phase I trial of ivuxolimab. Intravenous ivuxolimab was administered to patients every 2 weeks at six dose levels: 0.01, 0.1, 0.3, 1.5, 3 and 10 mg/kg. Patients were allowed to have had prior anti-PD-1, anti-PD-L1 or anti-CTLA-4 therapy, and about 40% of the dose-escalation patients had been treated with checkpoint inhibitors. The point of sequencing TCRbeta in the periphery was to test whether ivuxolimab changed TCR sequence diversity and drove clonal T-cell expansion. Among the approximately 54 dose-escalation patients, roughly 20 had hepatocellular carcinoma, approximately 15 melanoma, 9 renal cell carcinoma and 9 head and neck cancer. A male proportion of 75% to 85% and a mean age of 60 years, ranging from 23 to 79, were recorded for the dose-escalation cohort. Overall study results and their limits: On average, CD8+ T cells showed more expanded clones than CD4+ T cells after ivuxolimab. Antigen specificity was not determined for the clonally expanded peripheral T cells. Low levels of normalized T-cell clonal expansion were also seen in some patients who did not respond. At doses from 0.1 to 3.0 mg/kg, clonal expansion was seen in both CD4+ and CD8+ blood T cells between baseline and week 6. In the 0.1-3.0 mg/kg groups, partial responders were among the patients with the lowest normalized peripheral clonal expansion, particularly in CD8+ T cells.

Patients with a history of autoimmune disease or receiving systemic immunosuppression were excluded from the trial. Peripheral blood for TCR sequencing was collected from all dose cohorts at baseline, on cycle 4 day 1, and on cycle 7 day 1. Samples came from an open-label, multicenter, first-in-human phase I dose-escalation trial of ivuxolimab. Adults with locally advanced or metastatic melanoma, renal cell, hepatocellular, or head and neck squamous cell carcinoma were enrolled in the trial. Before TCR sequencing, CD4+ and CD8+ T cells were separately sorted from peripheral blood. The CDR3 covers 15 residues, taking in both the cysteine and the phenylalanine. Only the CDR3 part of the read is kept: 45 bases, read in frame from the first base. CDR1 and CDR2 were assigned from the germline V gene as SGDLS and YYNGEE. Clipping removes 2 bases from V and 4 bases from J, with 6 as the unmatched junction base count.

Genomic DNA was extracted from sorted cells for sequencing of the TCRbeta CDR3 region. The immunoSEQ Assay was used to sequence the TCRbeta CDR3 regions. In TCRdb, the immuneACCESS table is reduced to in-frame sequences with V and J assigned. These tables do not hold every clone; where another copy was compared, an unresolved V gene accounts for under half, and the others remain unexplained. For this sample the table gives tens of thousands of clones, of which roughly 84% were detected only once. The ten largest clonotypes hold 1.1% of the sample. This sequence uses TRBV9 and TRBJ1-2; TRBD1 fits 9 bases in the junction. The sequences come from CD4+ or CD8+ T cells sorted from blood, collected in a trial of the OX40 agonist ivuxolimab. This TCR was sampled from an adult with an advanced solid tumor such as melanoma, head and neck, liver or kidney cancer. The CDR3 region: CASSVRDRDFYGYTF. The DNA is TGTGCCAGCAGCGTCCGGGACAGGGACTTCTATGGCTACACCTTC.